The rows below give T cell receptor beta chains drawn from one sample of a study of CD8+ T cells in alopecia areata. TCRdb keeps only in-frame clones here, not all; method: immunoSEQ multiplex PCR. The sample shows over 60,000 clones, about 43% of them seen only once. The specimen comprised CD8+ T cells sorted from blood, sampled around week 37, from a patient treated with tofacitinib. The origin of the receptors is a human donor with alopecia areata. Both conserved end residues are part of each CDR3. D genes are given only for firm matches. For some rows the clone size is stated as once, few or many, or as a class when expanded; others skip it.

>TRBJ1-5|.|TRBV9|.
CASSGTGNQPQHF
TGTGCCAGCAGCGGGACAGGCAATCAGCCCCAGCATTTT
>TRBJ2-3|.|TRBV9|.
CASSSRPGDTQYF
TGTGCCAGCAGCTCGAGACCCGGGGATACGCAGTATTTT
>TRBJ1-5|.|TRBV27|.
CASGPSPQHF
TGTGCCAGCGGGCCCTCGCCCCAGCATTTT
>TRBJ1-1|few|TRBV10-3|.
CASSDSEYTEAFF
TGTGCCAGCAGTGACTCGGAGTACACTGAAGCTTTCTTT
>TRBJ1-2|.|TRBV27|TRBD1
CASRGQGGLYGYTF
TGTGCCAGCAGGGGACAGGGGGGGCTCTATGGCTACACCTTC
>TRBJ2-1|.|TRBV20-1|.
CSAPLYNEQFF
TGCAGTGCCCCCCTATACAATGAGCAGTTCTTC
>TRBJ2-7|.|TRBV21-1|.
CASSNAPTGSYEQYF
TGTGCCAGCAGCAATGCACCGACAGGGTCCTACGAGCAGTACTTC
>TRBJ2-2|.|TRBV13|.
CASSPGDTGELFF
TGTGCCAGCAGCCCAGGAGACACCGGGGAGCTGTTTTTT
>TRBJ2-1|few|TRBV12-5|.
CASGPGTGNEQFF
TGTGCTAGTGGTCCCGGGACCGGCAATGAGCAGTTCTTC
>TRBJ2-6|once|TRBV27|.
CASTNRAGANVLTF
TGTGCCAGCACCAACAGGGCTGGGGCCAACGTCCTGACTTTC
>TRBJ1-2|.|TRBV7-2|.
CASITSGTSYGYTF
TGTGCCAGCATCACCTCCGGGACAAGCTATGGCTACACCTTC
>TRBJ2-2|.|TRBV9|.
CASSRQAGYTGELFF
TGTGCCAGCAGCCGACAGGCAGGCTACACCGGGGAGCTGTTTTTT
>TRBJ2-3|.|TRBV9|TRBD2
CASSVVERTSGGTDTQYF
TGTGCCAGCAGCGTAGTAGAACGGACTAGCGGAGGGACAGATACGCAGTATTTT
>TRBJ2-1|.|TRBV30|TRBD2
CAWNGLAEQFF
TGTGCCTGGAATGGACTAGCGGAGCAGTTCTTC
>TRBJ2-3|.|TRBV30|.
CAWSGGVTDTQYF
TGTGCCTGGAGCGGGGGTGTCACAGATACGCAGTATTTT
>TRBJ1-5|.|TRBV27|.
CASSLRGGQPQHF
TGTGCCAGCAGCCTCAGGGGCGGGCAGCCCCAGCATTTT
>TRBJ2-7|once|TRBV30|TRBD2
CAWSGGIPYEQYF
TGTGCCTGGAGCGGGGGGATTCCCTACGAGCAGTACTTC
>TRBJ1-2|few|TRBV7-9|TRBD1
CASSPSPGQKVNYGYTF
TGTGCCAGCAGTCCGTCTCCGGGACAGAAAGTAAACTATGGCTACACCTTC
>TRBJ2-6|.|TRBV13|.
CASSLGLGPSGANVLTF
TGTGCCAGCAGCTTAGGACTTGGACCCTCTGGGGCCAACGTCCTGACTTTC
>TRBJ1-1|.|TRBV29-1|.
CSGAMGGGRAEAFF
TGCAGCGGGGCAATGGGCGGCGGGCGTGCTGAAGCTTTCTTT
>TRBJ2-1|.|TRBV5-1|.
CASSATANNEQFF
TGCGCCAGCAGCGCAACAGCGAACAATGAGCAGTTCTTC
>TRBJ1-2|.|TRBV29-1|.
CSVAPENYGYTF
TGCAGCGTTGCCCCGGAGAACTATGGCTACACCTTC
>TRBJ1-1|.|TRBV28|.
CASSLQNTEAFF
TGTGCCAGCAGTTTACAGAACACTGAAGCTTTCTTT
>TRBJ2-5|.|TRBV7-9|.
CASSSSGVVEKETQYF
TGTGCCAGCAGCTCTTCAGGGGTAGTGGAAAAAGAGACCCAGTACTTC
>TRBJ2-1|few|TRBV10-3|.
CAISEHNSGNEQFF
TGTGCCATCAGTGAGCACAATTCCGGCAATGAGCAGTTCTTC
>TRBJ2-7|.|TRBV19|TRBD2
CASRGSGTLYEQYF
TGTGCCAGTAGGGGTAGCGGGACACTCTACGAGCAGTACTTC
>TRBJ2-7|.|TRBV4-3|.
CASSQEAPPAGFYEQYF
TGCGCCAGCAGCCAAGAAGCTCCCCCAGCGGGCTTCTACGAGCAGTACTTC
>TRBJ2-5|.|TRBV27|TRBD1
CASSLAGQGETQYF
TGTGCCAGCAGTTTAGCAGGACAGGGTGAGACCCAGTACTTC
>TRBJ1-1|few|TRBV7-9|.
CASSFQGTEAFF
TGTGCCAGCAGCTTCCAAGGTACTGAAGCTTTCTTT
>TRBJ2-1|.|TRBV9|.
CASSSSPNEQFF
TGTGCCAGCAGCTCCAGTCCGAATGAGCAGTTCTTC
>TRBJ1-1|.|TRBV4-1|TRBD1
CASSQTGDLEAFF
TGCGCCAGCAGCCAGACAGGGGATCTAGAGGCTTTCTTT
>TRBJ2-3|once|TRBV1|.
CTRPSRTSGSTDTQYF
TGCACCAGACCCAGTAGGACTAGCGGGAGCACAGATACGCAGTATTTT
>TRBJ1-1|.|TRBV29-1|.
CSVVRTAHRNTEAFF
TGCAGCGTTGTACGCACAGCTCATCGAAACACTGAAGCTTTCTTT
>TRBJ2-5|.|TRBV10-3|.
CAISSSNNPGGSETQYF
TGTGCCATCAGTTCGTCTAACAACCCGGGCGGGTCGGAGACCCAGTACTTC
>TRBJ2-1|few|TRBV29-1|TRBD2
CSVDLAGGYNEQFF
TGCAGCGTGGACCTAGCGGGAGGCTACAATGAGCAGTTCTTC
>TRBJ1-2|.|TRBV29-1|.
CSGAQADNYGYTF
TGCAGCGGCGCACAGGCGGATAACTATGGCTACACCTTC
>TRBJ2-5|few|TRBV7-9|.
CASSSVGWLETQYF
TGTGCCAGCAGCTCGGTCGGATGGCTGGAGACCCAGTACTTC
>TRBJ1-1|few|TRBV7-6|.
CASSPYPNTEAFF
TGTGCCAGCAGCCCGTACCCGAACACTGAAGCTTTCTTT
>TRBJ2-5|.|TRBV25-1|TRBD1
CASRDSQETQYF
TGTGCCAGTCGGGACAGCCAAGAGACCCAGTACTTC
>TRBJ1-2|.|TRBV5-1|TRBD1
CASSRPGGSGYTF
TGCGCCAGCAGTCGGCCAGGGGGAAGTGGCTACACCTTC
>TRBJ1-1|.|TRBV29-1|.
CSVEKGNTEAFF
TGCAGCGTTGAAAAGGGGAACACTGAAGCTTTCTTT
>TRBJ1-2|few|TRBV7-8|.
CASSSKEGRYGYTF
TGTGCCAGCAGCTCCAAGGAGGGTCGCTATGGCTACACCTTC
>TRBJ2-1|.|TRBV7-2|.
CASSHTPVEQFF
TGTGCCAGCAGCCACACCCCGGTTGAGCAGTTCTTC
>TRBJ2-7|.|TRBV27|.
CASSSGYHEQYF
TGTGCCAGCAGTTCCGGGTACCACGAGCAGTACTTC
>TRBJ2-3|once|TRBV28|.
CASSLYSTDTQYF
TGTGCCAGCAGTTTATACAGCACAGATACGCAGTATTTT
>TRBJ1-2|.|TRBV7-9|.
CASSSQVIRQDYGYTF
TGTGCCAGCAGCTCTCAAGTGATTCGGCAGGACTATGGCTACACCTTC
>TRBJ1-2|.|TRBV4-1|.
CASSQGSSGYTF
TGCGCCAGCAGCCAAGGGAGTAGTGGCTACACCTTC
>TRBJ2-7|.|TRBV9|.
CASSVAVASYEQYF
TGTGCCAGCAGCGTGGCGGTTGCTTCCTACGAGCAGTACTTC
>TRBJ1-4|.|TRBV9|TRBD1
CASSADRATNEKLFF
TGTGCCAGCAGCGCTGACAGGGCGACTAATGAAAAACTGTTTTTT
>TRBJ2-3|.|TRBV30|.
CAWGFQGRRDTQYF
TGTGCCTGGGGATTTCAGGGGAGGAGAGATACGCAGTATTTT
>TRBJ1-1|few|TRBV5-1|.
CASSSGNTEAFF
TGCGCCAGCAGCTCAGGAAACACTGAAGCTTTCTTT
>TRBJ2-5|few|TRBV27|.
CASSLSRKETQYF
TGTGCCAGCAGTTTATCGAGGAAGGAGACCCAGTACTTC
>TRBJ2-6|.|TRBV28|TRBD2
CASSLGGAGANVLTF
TGTGCCAGCAGTTTAGGGGGGGCTGGGGCCAACGTCCTGACTTTC
>TRBJ2-1|few|TRBV28|.
CASSPVGAGVRDEQFF
TGTGCCAGCAGCCCAGTGGGGGCGGGAGTGCGGGATGAGCAGTTCTTC
>TRBJ2-7|many|TRBV18|.
CASSPTATEMYEQYF
TGTGCCAGCTCACCAACGGCCACAGAGATGTACGAGCAGTACTTC
>TRBJ1-5|.|TRBV5-1|.
CASSLNSNQPQHF
TGCGCCAGCAGCTTGAACAGCAATCAGCCCCAGCATTTT
>TRBJ2-7|.|TRBV27|.
CASSYLMSYEQYF
TGTGCCAGCAGCTACCTGATGTCCTACGAGCAGTACTTC
>TRBJ1-1|.|TRBV9|.
CASSASSTPTEAFF
TGTGCCAGCAGCGCGTCTTCCACCCCCACTGAAGCTTTCTTT